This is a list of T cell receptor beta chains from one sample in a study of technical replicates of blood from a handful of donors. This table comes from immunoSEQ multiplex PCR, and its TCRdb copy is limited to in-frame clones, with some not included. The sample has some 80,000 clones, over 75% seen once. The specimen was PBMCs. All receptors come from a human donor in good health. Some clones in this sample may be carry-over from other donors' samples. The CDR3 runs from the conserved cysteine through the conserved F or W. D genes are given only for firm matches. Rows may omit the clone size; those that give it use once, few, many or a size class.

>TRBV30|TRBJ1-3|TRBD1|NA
TGTGCCTGGGACGCAGGGGGAGGTGGAAACACCATATATTTT
CAWDAGGGGNTIYF
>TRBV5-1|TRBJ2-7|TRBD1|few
TGCGCCAGCAGCTTGTTGGACAGGGTGAGGGACGAGCAGTACTTC
CASSLLDRVRDEQYF
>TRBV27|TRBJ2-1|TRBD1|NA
TGTGCCAGCAGCGGGACAGGGCCCTACAATGAGCAGTTCTTC
CASSGTGPYNEQFF
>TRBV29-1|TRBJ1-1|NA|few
TGCAGCGTTGAGGTGGACATGAACACTGAAGCTTTCTTT
CSVEVDMNTEAFF
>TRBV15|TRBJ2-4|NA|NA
TGTGCCACCAGCAGTCGTTCCCCGACAGTTAACATTCAGTACTTC
CATSSRSPTVNIQYF
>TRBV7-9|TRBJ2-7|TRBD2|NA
TGTGCCAGCAGCCAGCGGGGCCTTTGGTACGAGCAGTACTTC
CASSQRGLWYEQYF
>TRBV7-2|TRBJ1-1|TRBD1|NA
TGTGCCAGCAGTAGGGACAGGAACACTGAAGCTTTCTTT
CASSRDRNTEAFF
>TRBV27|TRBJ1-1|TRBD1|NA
TGTGCCACCTCCCAAACTCAGGGGGCGATGGGGAACACTGAAGCTTTCTTT
CATSQTQGAMGNTEAFF
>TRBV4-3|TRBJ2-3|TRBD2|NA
TGCGCCAGCAGCCAAGAATGGAGTACTAGCGGCACAGATACGCAGTATTTT
CASSQEWSTSGTDTQYF
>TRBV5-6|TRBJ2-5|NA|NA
TGTGCCAGCAGCTGGGAAGGGAGAAGGGAGACCCAGTACTTC
CASSWEGRRETQYF
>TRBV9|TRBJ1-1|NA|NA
TGTGCCAGCAGCTCCAGTCGGAACACTGAAGCTTTCTTT
CASSSSRNTEAFF
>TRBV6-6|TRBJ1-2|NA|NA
TGTGCCAGCAGTTACGGGTCAGGATTGAGGGTTGGCTACACCTTC
CASSYGSGLRVGYTF
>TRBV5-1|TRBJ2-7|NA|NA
TGCGCCAGCAGCTTCTCGCCAGGTAGCTCCTACGAGCAGTACTTC
CASSFSPGSSYEQYF
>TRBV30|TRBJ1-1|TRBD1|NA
TGTGCCTGGAGTGGAAGGACAGGGGGCGCGGACACTGAAGCTTTCTTT
CAWSGRTGGADTEAFF
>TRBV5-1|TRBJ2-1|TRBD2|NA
TGCGCCAGCAGCTTGTTGGTAGCGGGGGGTCCCTACAATGAGCAGTTCTTC
CASSLLVAGGPYNEQFF
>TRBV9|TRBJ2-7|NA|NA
TGTGCCAGCAGCGTAACCCCGACAGGAACCTACGAGCAGTACTTC
CASSVTPTGTYEQYF
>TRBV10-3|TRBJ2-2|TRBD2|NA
TGTGCCATCAGTGGCGGGGGGGCGCGTGAGCTGTTTTTT
CAISGGGARELFF
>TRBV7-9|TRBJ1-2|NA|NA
TGTGCCAGCAGCCCCAGGGCTTATGGCTACACCTTC
CASSPRAYGYTF
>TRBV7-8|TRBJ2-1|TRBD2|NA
TGTGCCAGCAGCTTAGTGTCGGGGGGGCGATTCTTC
CASSLVSGGRFF
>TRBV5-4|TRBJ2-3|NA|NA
TGTGCCAGCACGAGGGATGTGGCAGATACGCAGTATTTT
CASTRDVADTQYF
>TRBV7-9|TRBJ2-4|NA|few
TGTGCCAGCAGCCGGTTAGTCGACAAAAACATTCAGTACTTC
CASSRLVDKNIQYF
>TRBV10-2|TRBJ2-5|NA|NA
TGCGCCAGCAGTGAACTCAGGGAGACCCAGTACTTC
CASSELRETQYF
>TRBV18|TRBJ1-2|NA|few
TGTGCCAGCTCACCAGACAAGAACTATGGCTACACCTTC
CASSPDKNYGYTF
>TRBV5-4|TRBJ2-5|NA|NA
TGTGCCAGCAGCTTAGGACTTCAAGAGACCCAGTACTTC
CASSLGLQETQYF
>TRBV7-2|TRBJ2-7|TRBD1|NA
TGTGCCAGCAGCTTACAAGGGGGCCCGACCTACGAGCAGTACTTC
CASSLQGGPTYEQYF
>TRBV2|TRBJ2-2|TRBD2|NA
TGTGCCAGCAGTGTCACTAGCGGGAGTTACACCGGGGAGCTGTTTTTT
CASSVTSGSYTGELFF
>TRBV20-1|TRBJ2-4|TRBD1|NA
TGCAGTGGGGCGGACAGGGGAGGTCAGTACTTC
CSGADRGGQYF
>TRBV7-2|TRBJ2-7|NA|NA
TGTGCCAGCAGCCCCGGACAGATAATCTACGAGCAGTACTTC
CASSPGQIIYEQYF
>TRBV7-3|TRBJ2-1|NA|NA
TGTGCCAGCAGCTTAACGCGATCCAATGAGCAGTTCTTC
CASSLTRSNEQFF
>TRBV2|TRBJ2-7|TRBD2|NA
TGTGCCAGCAGAGTAAGCGGGGGAAACTCCTACGAGCAGTACTTC
CASRVSGGNSYEQYF
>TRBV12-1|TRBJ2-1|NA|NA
TGTGCCAGCAGCTCGGGACAGTCCTACAATGAGCAGTTCTTC
CASSSGQSYNEQFF
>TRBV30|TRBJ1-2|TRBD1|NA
TGTGCCTGGAGGTACAGGGGTTCCACTAACTATGGCTACACCTTC
CAWRYRGSTNYGYTF
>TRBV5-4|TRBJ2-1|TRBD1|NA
TGTGCCAGCAGCTTCCTGCGGACAGGGTCCAATGAGCAGTTCTTC
CASSFLRTGSNEQFF
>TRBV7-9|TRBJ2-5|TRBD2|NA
TGTGCCAGCAGTAGGGCGGGAGGGCAACAAGAGACCCAGTACTTC
CASSRAGGQQETQYF
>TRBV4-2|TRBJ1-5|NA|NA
TGTGCCAGCAGCCAGGACTTAGGTTTCGAGGCGGGTCAGCCCCAGCATTTT
CASSQDLGFEAGQPQHF
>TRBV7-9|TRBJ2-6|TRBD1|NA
TGTGCCAGCAGAACCCGGGACAGAAGTTCTGGGGCCAACGTCCTGACTTTC
CASRTRDRSSGANVLTF
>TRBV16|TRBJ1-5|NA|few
TGTGCCAGCAGTTTCGACACAAGCAATCAGCCCCAGCATTTT
CASSFDTSNQPQHF
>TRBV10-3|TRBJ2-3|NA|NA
TGTGCCATCAGGAGGCTAGCGAACACAGATACGCAGTATTTT
CAIRRLANTDTQYF
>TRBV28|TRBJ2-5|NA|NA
TGTGCCAGCAGTTCGGGAACGATGGGGACCCAGTACTTC
CASSSGTMGTQYF
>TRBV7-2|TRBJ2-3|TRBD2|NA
TGTGCCAGCAGCGCTACTAGCGGGCCAGATACGCAGTATTTT
CASSATSGPDTQYF
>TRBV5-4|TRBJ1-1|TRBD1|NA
TGTGCCAGCAGCGGAAGGGGGCTGGGCACTGAAGCTTTCTTT
CASSGRGLGTEAFF